This T cell receptor (beta chain) was sequenced for a study of blood T cells in healthy people across ages. Study-level results: For the donors, CMV status was unknown and possibly confounded expanded clonotype changes.

Drawn from each donor were approximately 10 milliliters of peripheral blood. Primers used in a second PCR of roughly 6 to 11 cycles were a sample-barcoded 5' primer and a J-beta primer mix. TCRdb itself ran the 5' RACE reads through MiXCR, one entry per CDR3 protein. The sample lists about 730,000 distinct CDR3 sequences; roughly 43% were seen once. Notes on this clonotype: Its antigen is unknown. This may stem from a read error, because a much larger clone lies one nucleotide away.

This clonotype was obtained from a woman aged 60-70 years in good health. The specimen was blood.

CDR3 sequence: CASSDGVDNNEQFF. The CDR3 nucleotides read TGTGCCAGCAGTGACGGGGTAGATAACAATGAGCAGTTCTTC. This chain joins TRBV6-5 and TRBJ2-1; a weak D match, TRBD2 (5 bases). This CDR3 has 14 amino acids. With 5 bases removed from V and 5 bases from J, the gap between germline ends came to 13 bases. CDR1 MNHEY and CDR2 SVGAGI come from the germline V gene.